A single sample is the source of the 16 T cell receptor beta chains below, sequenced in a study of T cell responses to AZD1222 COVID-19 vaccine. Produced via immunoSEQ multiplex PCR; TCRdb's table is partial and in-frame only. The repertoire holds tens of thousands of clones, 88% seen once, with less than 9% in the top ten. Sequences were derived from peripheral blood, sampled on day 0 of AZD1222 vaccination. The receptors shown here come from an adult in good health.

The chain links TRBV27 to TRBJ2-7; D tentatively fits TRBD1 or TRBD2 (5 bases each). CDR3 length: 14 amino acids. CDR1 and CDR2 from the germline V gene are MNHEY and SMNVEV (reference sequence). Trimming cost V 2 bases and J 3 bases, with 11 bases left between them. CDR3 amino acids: CASSLAGRVYEQYF. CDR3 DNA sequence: TGTGCCAGCAGTTTAGCAGGGCGGGTCTACGAGCAGTACTTC.

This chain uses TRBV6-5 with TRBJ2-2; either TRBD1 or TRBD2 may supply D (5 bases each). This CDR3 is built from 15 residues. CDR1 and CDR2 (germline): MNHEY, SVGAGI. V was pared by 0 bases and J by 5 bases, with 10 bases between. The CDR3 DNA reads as TGTGCCAGCAGTTACTCACCGGGGCAGACCGGGGAGCTGTTTTTT. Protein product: CASSYSPGQTGELFF.

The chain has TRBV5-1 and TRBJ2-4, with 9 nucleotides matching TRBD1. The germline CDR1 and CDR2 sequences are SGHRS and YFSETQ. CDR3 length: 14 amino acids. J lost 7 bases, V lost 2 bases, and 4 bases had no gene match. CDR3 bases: TGCGCCAGCAGCTTCAAGGACAGGGGTAACATTCAGTACTTC. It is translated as CASSFKDRGNIQYF.

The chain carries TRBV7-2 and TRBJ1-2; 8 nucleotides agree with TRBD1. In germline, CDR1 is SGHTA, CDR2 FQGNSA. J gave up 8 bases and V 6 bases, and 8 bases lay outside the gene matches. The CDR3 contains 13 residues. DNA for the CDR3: TGTGCCAGCAGTGGACAGGGCCGATTAGGCTACACCTTC. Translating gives CASSGQGRLGYTF.

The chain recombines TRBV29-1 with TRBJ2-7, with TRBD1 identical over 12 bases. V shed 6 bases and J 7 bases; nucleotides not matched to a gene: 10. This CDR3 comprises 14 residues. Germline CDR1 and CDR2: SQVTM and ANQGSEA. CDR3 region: CSVKKGQGAGEQYF. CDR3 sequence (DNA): TGCAGCGTGAAAAAGGGACAGGGGGCTGGGGAGCAGTACTTC.

The DNA for the CDR3 is TGTGCCAGCAGTTTGGTAGCGCGAAGCTCCTACGAGCAGTACTTC. Amino acids: CASSLVARSSYEQYF. The chain joins TRBV28 to TRBJ2-7; D perhaps matches TRBD2 (5 bases). CDR3 size: 15 residues. CDR1 and CDR2 from the germline V gene are MDHEN and SYDVKM. Trimming took off 3 bases at V and 0 bases at J, with 12 bases between the two ends.

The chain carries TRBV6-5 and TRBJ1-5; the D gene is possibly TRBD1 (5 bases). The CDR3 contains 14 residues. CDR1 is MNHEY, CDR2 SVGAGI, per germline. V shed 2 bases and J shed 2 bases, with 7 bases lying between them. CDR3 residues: CASSYRRGNQPQHF. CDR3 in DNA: TGTGCCAGCAGTTACCGCAGGGGCAATCAGCCCCAGCATTTT.

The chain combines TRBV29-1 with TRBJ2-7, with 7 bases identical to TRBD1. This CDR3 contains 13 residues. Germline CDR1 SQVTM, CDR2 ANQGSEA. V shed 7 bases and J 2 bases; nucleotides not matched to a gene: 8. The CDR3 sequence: CSADGDRPYEQYF. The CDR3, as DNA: TGCAGCGCCGATGGGGACAGACCCTACGAGCAGTACTTC.

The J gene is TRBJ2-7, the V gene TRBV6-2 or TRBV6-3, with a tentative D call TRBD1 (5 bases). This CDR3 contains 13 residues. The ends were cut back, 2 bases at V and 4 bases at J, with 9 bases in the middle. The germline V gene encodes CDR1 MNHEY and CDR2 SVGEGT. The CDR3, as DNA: TGTGCCAGCAGTTACCAGGGTTGGTACGAGCAGTACTTC. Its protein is CASSYQGWYEQYF.

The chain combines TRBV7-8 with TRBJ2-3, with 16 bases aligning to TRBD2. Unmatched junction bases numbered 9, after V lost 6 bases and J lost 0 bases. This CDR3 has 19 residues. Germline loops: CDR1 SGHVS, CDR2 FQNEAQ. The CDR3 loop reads CASRPTGTSGRASTDTQYF. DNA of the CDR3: TGTGCCAGCAGGCCAACCGGGACTAGCGGGAGGGCTAGCACAGATACGCAGTATTTT.

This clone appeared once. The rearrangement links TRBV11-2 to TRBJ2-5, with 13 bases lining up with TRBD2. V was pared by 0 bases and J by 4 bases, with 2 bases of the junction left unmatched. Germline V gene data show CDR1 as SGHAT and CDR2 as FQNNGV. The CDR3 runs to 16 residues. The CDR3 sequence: CASSLEWTSGRETQYF. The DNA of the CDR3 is TGTGCCAGCAGCTTAGAGTGGACTAGCGGGAGAGAGACCCAGTACTTC.

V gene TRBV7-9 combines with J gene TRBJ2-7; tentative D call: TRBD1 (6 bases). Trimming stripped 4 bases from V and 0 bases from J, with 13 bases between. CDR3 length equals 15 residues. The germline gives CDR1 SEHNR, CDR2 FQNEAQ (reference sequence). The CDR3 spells CASSSRDTSSYEQYF. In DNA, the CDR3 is TGTGCCAGCAGCTCCCGGGACACAAGCTCCTACGAGCAGTACTTC.

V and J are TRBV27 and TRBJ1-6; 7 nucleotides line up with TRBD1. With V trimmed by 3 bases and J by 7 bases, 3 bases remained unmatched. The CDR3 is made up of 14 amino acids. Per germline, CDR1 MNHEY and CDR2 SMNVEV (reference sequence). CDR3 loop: CASSFSGGNSPLHF. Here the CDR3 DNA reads TGTGCCAGCAGTTTTTCAGGGGGGAATTCACCCCTCCACTTT.

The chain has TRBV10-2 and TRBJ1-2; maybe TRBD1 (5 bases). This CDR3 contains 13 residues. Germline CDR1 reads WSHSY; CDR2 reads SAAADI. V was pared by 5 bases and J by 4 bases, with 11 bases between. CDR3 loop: CASSQDRFYGYTF. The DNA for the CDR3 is TGCGCCAGCAGTCAAGACAGATTCTATGGCTACACCTTC.

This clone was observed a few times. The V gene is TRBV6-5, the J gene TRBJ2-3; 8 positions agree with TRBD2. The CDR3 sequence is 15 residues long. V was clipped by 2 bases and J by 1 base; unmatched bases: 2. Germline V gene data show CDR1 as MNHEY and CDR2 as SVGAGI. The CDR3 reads CASSYGAGGTDTQYF. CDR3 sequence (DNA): TGTGCCAGCAGTTACGGAGCGGGGGGCACAGATACGCAGTATTTT.

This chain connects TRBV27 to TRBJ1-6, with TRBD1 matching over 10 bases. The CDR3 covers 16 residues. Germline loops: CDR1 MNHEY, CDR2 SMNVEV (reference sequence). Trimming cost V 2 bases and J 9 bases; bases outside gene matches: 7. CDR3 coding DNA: TGTGCCAGCAGTTTAGGCCCCGGGACAGGGGTTTCACCCCTCCACTTT. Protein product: CASSLGPGTGVSPLHF.